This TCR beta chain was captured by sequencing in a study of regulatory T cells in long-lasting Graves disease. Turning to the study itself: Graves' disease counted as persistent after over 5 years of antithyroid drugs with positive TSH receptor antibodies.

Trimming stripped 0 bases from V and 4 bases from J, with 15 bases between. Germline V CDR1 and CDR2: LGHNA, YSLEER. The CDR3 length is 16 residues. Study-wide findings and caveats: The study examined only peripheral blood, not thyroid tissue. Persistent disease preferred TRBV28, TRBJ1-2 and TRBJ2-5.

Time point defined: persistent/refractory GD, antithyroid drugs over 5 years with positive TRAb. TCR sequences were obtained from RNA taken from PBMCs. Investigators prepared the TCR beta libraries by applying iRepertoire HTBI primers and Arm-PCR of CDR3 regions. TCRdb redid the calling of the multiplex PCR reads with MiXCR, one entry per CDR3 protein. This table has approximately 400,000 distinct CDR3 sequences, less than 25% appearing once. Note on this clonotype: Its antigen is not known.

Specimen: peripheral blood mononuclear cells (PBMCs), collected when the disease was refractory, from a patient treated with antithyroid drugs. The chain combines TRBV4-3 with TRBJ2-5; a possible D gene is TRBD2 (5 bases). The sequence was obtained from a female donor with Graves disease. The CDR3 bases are TGCGCCAGCAGCCAAGATCCGAGCGGATTGATAGAGACCCAGTACTTC. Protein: CASSQDPSGLIETQYF.